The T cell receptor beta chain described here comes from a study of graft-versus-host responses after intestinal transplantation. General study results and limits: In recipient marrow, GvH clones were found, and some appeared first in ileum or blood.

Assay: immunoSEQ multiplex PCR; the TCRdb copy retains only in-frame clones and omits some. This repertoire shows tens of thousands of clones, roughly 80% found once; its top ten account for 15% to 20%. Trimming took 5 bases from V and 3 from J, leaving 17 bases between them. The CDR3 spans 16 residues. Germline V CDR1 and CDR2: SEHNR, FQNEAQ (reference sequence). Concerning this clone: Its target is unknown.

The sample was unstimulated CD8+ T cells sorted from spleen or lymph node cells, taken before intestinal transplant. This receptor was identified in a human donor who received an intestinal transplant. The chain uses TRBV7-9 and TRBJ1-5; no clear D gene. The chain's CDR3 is CASSQDQAGYNQPQHF. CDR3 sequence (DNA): TGTGCCAGCAGCCAAGACCAGGCGGGCTACAATCAGCCCCAGCATTTT.